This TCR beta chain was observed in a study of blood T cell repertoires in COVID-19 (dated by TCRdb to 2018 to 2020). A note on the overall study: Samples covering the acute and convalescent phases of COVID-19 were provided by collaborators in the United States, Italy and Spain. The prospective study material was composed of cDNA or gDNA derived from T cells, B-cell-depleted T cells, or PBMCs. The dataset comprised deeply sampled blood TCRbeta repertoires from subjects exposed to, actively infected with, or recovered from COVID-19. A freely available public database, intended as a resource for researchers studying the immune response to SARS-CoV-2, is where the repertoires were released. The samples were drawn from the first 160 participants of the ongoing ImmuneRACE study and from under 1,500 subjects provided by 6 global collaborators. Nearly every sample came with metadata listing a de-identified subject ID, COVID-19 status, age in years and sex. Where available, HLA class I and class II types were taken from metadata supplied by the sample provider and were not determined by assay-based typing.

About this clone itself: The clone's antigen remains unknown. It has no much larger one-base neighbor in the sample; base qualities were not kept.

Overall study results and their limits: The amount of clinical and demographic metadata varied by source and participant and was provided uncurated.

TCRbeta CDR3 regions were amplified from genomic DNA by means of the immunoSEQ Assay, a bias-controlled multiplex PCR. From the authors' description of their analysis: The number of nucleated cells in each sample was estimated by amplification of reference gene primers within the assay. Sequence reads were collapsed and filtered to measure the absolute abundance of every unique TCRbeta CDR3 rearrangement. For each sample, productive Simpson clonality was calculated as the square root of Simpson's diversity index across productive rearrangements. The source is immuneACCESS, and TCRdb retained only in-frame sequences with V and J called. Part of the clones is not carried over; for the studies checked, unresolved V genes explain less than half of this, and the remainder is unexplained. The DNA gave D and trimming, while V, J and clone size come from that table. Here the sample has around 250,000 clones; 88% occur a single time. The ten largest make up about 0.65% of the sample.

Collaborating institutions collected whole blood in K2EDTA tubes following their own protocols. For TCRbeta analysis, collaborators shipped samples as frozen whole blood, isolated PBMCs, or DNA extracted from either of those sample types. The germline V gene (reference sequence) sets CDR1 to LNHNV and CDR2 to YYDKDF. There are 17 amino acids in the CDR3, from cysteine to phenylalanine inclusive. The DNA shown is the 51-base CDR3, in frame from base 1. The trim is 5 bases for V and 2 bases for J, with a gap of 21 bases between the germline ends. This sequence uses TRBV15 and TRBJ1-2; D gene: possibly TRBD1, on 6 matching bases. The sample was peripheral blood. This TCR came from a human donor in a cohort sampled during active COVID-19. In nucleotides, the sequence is TGTGCCACCAGCGGGGGGGGCAGGTCCCATTTCAACTATGGCTACACCTTC. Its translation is CATSGGGRSHFNYGYTF.